This T cell receptor beta chain is from a study of radiation and T cells in renal cell carcinoma. General observations from the study: From baseline, blood top tumor clonotypes peaked at 2 weeks post-radiation. No pretreatment tumor biopsies were available for baseline clonotypes.

Time point in this sample: blood 4 weeks post-SBRT, at nephrectomy. Indicated treatment: 15 Gy SBRT to primary tumor, nephrectomy 4 weeks later. Nephrectomy followed 15 Gy stereotactic body radiation by 4 weeks. Blood was sampled at baseline, 2 weeks and 4 weeks after SBRT. The table came from immunoSEQ multiplex PCR; TCRdb's copy has only in-frame clones and leaves some out. The repertoire holds some 150,000 clones, with 86% as singletons. About this clone itself: The antigen remains undetermined.

Germline V gene sequence: CDR1 ENHRY, CDR2 SYGVKD. This CDR3 is 14 amino acids long. Trimming pared 0 bases from V and 2 bases from J, leaving 7 bases between. The receptor comes from a woman between 50 and 59 years old with renal cell carcinoma. The sequencing here drew on blood, taken from a patient whose treatment included radiotherapy and nephrectomy. This chain joins TRBV10-3 and TRBJ2-5, with D unresolved. The CDR3 loop reads CAISESPSQETQYF. CDR3 bases: TGTGCCATCAGTGAGTCGCCCAGTCAAGAGACCCAGTACTTC.